This record looks at one T cell receptor (beta chain) sequence and its context. In the original processing: Using reference gene primer amplification, nucleated cell counts were estimated. Assay: immunoSEQ multiplex PCR; the TCRdb copy retains only in-frame clones and omits some. V, J and clone size reflect that table, while D and trimming were determined from the DNA. The sample records some 140,000 clones, around 80% being singletons. The record originates from a study of blood T cell repertoires in COVID-19. With V trimmed by 2 bases and J by 4 bases, 4 bases remained unmatched. Germline values: CDR1 SGHNT, CDR2 YENEEA. The CDR3 length is 15 residues.

This clonotype was obtained from a man aged 80 or over with acute or convalescent COVID-19. The sequenced sample was peripheral blood. The chain has TRBV11-3 and TRBJ2-2; TRBD1 aligns across 7 bases. The CDR3, as DNA: TGTGCCAGCAGCTTAAGACAGGGAGTCACCGGGGAGCTGTTTTTT. This sequence encodes CASSLRQGVTGELFF.